This TCR beta chain was sequenced in a study of OX40 agonist ivuxolimab in advanced cancers. Sequencing used immunoSEQ multiplex PCR; TCRdb keeps in-frame clones, though not all of them. This table holds 98,000 or so clones, more than 85% found once. The material sequenced was CD4+ or CD8+ T cells sorted from blood, taken in a trial of the OX40 agonist ivuxolimab. This TCR was recovered from an adult with an advanced solid tumor such as melanoma, head and neck, liver or kidney cancer.

The CDR3 coding sequence is TGCGCCAGCAGCCAGCCGGGACTAGCGAATTACAATGAGCAGTTCTTC. Protein sequence: CASSQPGLANYNEQFF. V usage is TRBV4-1 and J usage is TRBJ2-1; 10 positions match TRBD2. The CDR3 runs to 16 residues. Germline trimming cut 3 bases from V and 4 bases from J; bases unmatched to any gene: 6. Germline CDR1 reads MGHRA; CDR2 reads YSYEKL.